The 7 T cell receptor beta chains reported below all come from one sample, sequenced in a study of human T cells and chemical hapten exposure. Each CDR3 protein gets one entry after TCRdb re-called the RACE reads with MiXCR. The data contain roughly 380,000 distinct CDR3 sequences, 5.1% of them singletons. The time point denotes: pre-sensitization, week 0. Treatment indicated: therapeutic diphenylcyclopropenone sensitization with weekly scalp DPC. The sequencing here drew on whole blood, taken in connection with sensitization to the hapten diphenylcyclopropenone (DPC). The receptors were gathered from a woman aged 45-60 years with alopecia areata. Some clones in this sample may be carry-over from other donors' samples.

This clonotype occurred a few times. This CDR3 reads CASGTSGTLHSYNEQFF. In DNA, the CDR3 is TGTGCCAGCGGAACCTCCGGGACCCTCCACTCCTACAATGAGCAGTTCTTC. This chain connects TRBV6-8 to TRBJ2-1; D tentatively fits TRBD1 or TRBD2 (5 bases each). V was cut by 8 bases and J by 0 bases, with 20 bases left in between. The CDR3 contains 17 residues. The germline V gene has CDR1 MNHGY and CDR2 SAAAGT.

This clonotype showed up just a few times. V is TRBV29-1 and J is TRBJ2-5; 7 bases are shared with TRBD2. V shed 1 base, J shed 2 bases, and the junction held 7 bases outside the gene matches. This CDR3 region has 15 residues. The germline gives CDR1 SQVTM, CDR2 ANQGSEA. This CDR3 is CSVEGGDSGQETQYF. The CDR3 nucleotides read TGCAGCGTTGAAGGTGGAGATAGCGGGCAAGAGACCCAGTACTTC.

This clonotype has just a few counts. The chain recombines TRBV30 with TRBJ1-2; the D is unclear. The CDR3 runs 11 residues. The V end lost 4 bases, the J end lost 4 bases, and 7 bases lay between the germline ends. CDR1 is GTSNPN and CDR2 is SVGIG in the germline V gene (reference sequence). The CDR3 sequence is CAWKRFYGYTF. CDR3 nucleotides: TGTGCCTGGAAGAGATTCTATGGCTACACCTTC.

Details on this clonotype: An end of the junction does not agree with germline; a read error may underlie this. The genes are TRBV6-5 and TRBJ1-1; TRBD1 agrees at 7 bases. Germline V gene data show CDR1 as MNHEY and CDR2 as SVGAGI. The CDR3 sequence is 14 residues long. The CDR3 nucleotides read TGTTCCAGCAGTAGGGGGACAGCAAACACTGAAGCTTTCTTT. As protein: CSSSRGTANTEAFF.

This clonotype showed up many times. The chain combines TRBV28 with TRBJ2-7; D is perhaps TRBD1 (5 bases). The CDR3 spans 16 residues. Germline CDR1 MDHEN, CDR2 SYDVKM. V lost 2 bases and J 4 bases, leaving 18 bases between the germline ends. CDR3 region: CASSLRPGHWPYEQYF. The CDR3 DNA is TGTGCCAGCAGTTTACGGCCAGGACATTGGCCATACGAGCAGTACTTC.

In this sample, this clonotype turned up many times. J is TRBJ1-2 and V is TRBV20-1; D gene unclear. This CDR3 has 9 residues. Germline CDR1 reads DFQATT; CDR2 reads SNEGSKA (reference sequence). Trimming took 7 bases from V and 9 from J, leaving 9 bases between them. The CDR3 here is CSVTGRYTF. The CDR3 DNA sequence: TGCAGTGTTACCGGGCGCTACACCTTC.

This clonotype was observed at least ten times. The gene calls are TRBV7-9 and TRBJ1-2; D not resolved. The CDR3 spans 12 residues. The V gene's germline CDR1 is SEHNR and CDR2 FQNEAQ (reference sequence). The germline V and J ends were trimmed by 3 bases and 10 bases, with 12 bases remaining between them. CDR3: CASSFTTDSYTF. CDR3 in DNA: TGTGCCAGCAGCTTTACGACGGATTCCTACACCTTC.